This paragraph reports one T cell receptor beta chain. This entry is derived from a study of blood T cell repertoires in COVID-19. Cohort 3 recovered donors had two negative PCRs, clearance, or symptom resolution. Assay used: immunoSEQ multiplex PCR; TCRdb lists only in-frame clones, some missing. Here the sample spans approximately 350,000 clones, approximately 92% being singletons. Sequencing used PBMCs or T cells enriched from blood (not recorded which). The receptor comes from a man younger than 35 who had recovered from COVID-19.

The CDR3 sequence is CASSWILAGGRASQETQYF. Here the CDR3 DNA reads TGTGCCAGCAGTTGGATACTAGCGGGCGGGAGGGCCTCCCAAGAGACCCAGTACTTC. V usage is TRBV28 and J usage is TRBJ2-5; 9 bases align to TRBD2. V lost 4 bases and J lost 1; bases outside the gene matches: 16. The germline gives CDR1 MDHEN, CDR2 SYDVKM. The CDR3 contains 19 residues.